A selection of T cell receptor beta chains follows, all from one sample in a study of Ad26.COV2.S vaccination and SARS-CoV-2 variants. Sequenced by immunoSEQ multiplex PCR; TCRdb stores in-frame clones only, minus some. The sample lists some 520,000 clones, 70% to 90% occurring once. The material sequenced was peripheral blood, taken in a trial of Ad26.COV2.S vaccine versus placebo. Source of these receptors: a person aged 18 to 65 who received the Ad26.COV2.S COVID-19 vaccine or a placebo. Each CDR3 is given with its conserved first and last residue. Fields, in order: clone size, J gene, V gene, D gene, CDR3 protein, CDR3 DNA. The D gene is left open where the match is weak. Clone size is not always given. Where it is, it says once, few, many or a class for expanded clones.

abundance: -
j_gene: TRBJ1-2
v_gene: TRBV20-1
d_gene: TRBD1
CDR3aa: CSASRGQVFRRGGYTF
CDR3nt: TGCAGTGCTAGTAGGGGACAGGTCTTCCGGCGGGGTGGCTACACCTTC

abundance: -
j_gene: TRBJ1-2
v_gene: TRBV7-2
d_gene: -
CDR3aa: CASSSGHGYGYTF
CDR3nt: TGTGCCAGCAGCTCGGGACACGGGTATGGCTACACCTTC

abundance: -
j_gene: TRBJ2-3
v_gene: TRBV11-3
d_gene: TRBD2
CDR3aa: CASSPGLAGGRTDTQYF
CDR3nt: TGTGCCAGCAGCCCGGGACTAGCGGGAGGCCGCACAGATACGCAGTATTTT

abundance: -
j_gene: TRBJ2-7
v_gene: TRBV30
d_gene: -
CDR3aa: CAWSGLGRTYEQYF
CDR3nt: TGTGCCTGGAGTGGACTAGGGCGGACCTACGAGCAGTACTTC

abundance: -
j_gene: TRBJ2-1
v_gene: TRBV7-3
d_gene: -
CDR3aa: CASSLTARAEQFF
CDR3nt: TGTGCCAGCAGCTTAACTGCCCGCGCTGAGCAGTTCTTC

abundance: -
j_gene: TRBJ1-5
v_gene: TRBV28
d_gene: -
CDR3aa: CASRVMGEGNQPQHF
CDR3nt: TGTGCCAGCAGGGTGATGGGGGAGGGCAATCAGCCCCAGCATTTT

abundance: -
j_gene: TRBJ2-2
v_gene: TRBV6-5
d_gene: TRBD2
CDR3aa: CASNAGGGTGELFF
CDR3nt: TGTGCCAGCAATGCGGGAGGCGGGACCGGGGAGCTGTTTTTT

abundance: -
j_gene: TRBJ1-3
v_gene: TRBV5-1
d_gene: -
CDR3aa: CASSQSPGANTIYF
CDR3nt: TGCGCCAGCAGCCAATCGCCAGGAGCTAACACCATATATTTT

abundance: few
j_gene: TRBJ2-2
v_gene: TRBV12-3/TRBV12-4
d_gene: -
CDR3aa: CASFEVGGELFF
CDR3nt: TGTGCCAGCTTCGAAGTTGGCGGGGAGCTGTTTTTT

abundance: -
j_gene: TRBJ2-7
v_gene: TRBV10-3
d_gene: TRBD2
CDR3aa: CAVRREGGSYEQYF
CDR3nt: TGTGCCGTTAGACGGGAGGGAGGATCCTACGAGCAGTACTTC

abundance: -
j_gene: TRBJ1-4
v_gene: TRBV15
d_gene: -
CDR3aa: CATSRGYGEDEKLFF
CDR3nt: TGTGCCACCAGCAGAGGTTACGGGGAGGATGAAAAACTGTTTTTT

abundance: -
j_gene: TRBJ1-1
v_gene: TRBV30
d_gene: -
CDR3aa: CAGRVFPEWTEAFF
CDR3nt: TGTGCCGGACGGGTGTTCCCCGAGTGGACTGAAGCTTTCTTT

abundance: -
j_gene: TRBJ2-3
v_gene: TRBV5-4
d_gene: -
CDR3aa: CASSLVPGKGTQYF
CDR3nt: TGTGCCAGCAGCTTGGTTCCAGGGAAGGGTACGCAGTATTTT

abundance: -
j_gene: TRBJ1-6
v_gene: TRBV30
d_gene: -
CDR3aa: CAWSVQVIGNSPLHF
CDR3nt: TGTGCCTGGAGTGTCCAGGTGATTGGCAATTCACCCCTCCACTTT

abundance: -
j_gene: TRBJ2-7
v_gene: TRBV28
d_gene: -
CDR3aa: CASSLGGQRNYEQYF
CDR3nt: TGTGCCAGCAGTTTGGGAGGACAGAGGAATTACGAGCAGTACTTC

abundance: -
j_gene: TRBJ1-3
v_gene: TRBV7-3
d_gene: -
CDR3aa: CASSLWGDRSSGNTIYF
CDR3nt: TGTGCCAGCAGCCTCTGGGGGGACCGAAGCTCTGGAAACACCATATATTTT

abundance: -
j_gene: TRBJ2-3
v_gene: TRBV6-2/TRBV6-3
d_gene: TRBD1
CDR3aa: CASSYPRTGGGRATTDTQYF
CDR3nt: TGTGCCAGCAGTTACCCACGGACAGGGGGAGGGAGGGCAACCACAGATACGCAGTATTTT

abundance: -
j_gene: TRBJ2-3
v_gene: TRBV4-2
d_gene: TRBD2
CDR3aa: CASSQGSGRGTDTQYF
CDR3nt: TGTGCCAGCAGCCAAGGTAGCGGGAGGGGCACAGATACGCAGTATTTT

abundance: -
j_gene: TRBJ2-7
v_gene: TRBV19
d_gene: TRBD1
CDR3aa: CASGKQGGAYEQYF
CDR3nt: TGTGCCAGTGGAAAACAGGGGGGTGCCTACGAGCAGTACTTC

abundance: -
j_gene: TRBJ2-7
v_gene: TRBV28
d_gene: -
CDR3aa: CASSLLRGVEQYF
CDR3nt: TGTGCCAGCAGTTTATTGAGGGGAGTCGAGCAGTACTTC

abundance: few
j_gene: TRBJ2-7
v_gene: TRBV5-1
d_gene: -
CDR3aa: CASSLVGEYEQYF
CDR3nt: TGCGCCAGCAGCTTGGTAGGGGAGTACGAGCAGTACTTC

abundance: -
j_gene: TRBJ1-2
v_gene: TRBV27
d_gene: -
CDR3aa: CASSLSMGVGYGEAF
CDR3nt: TGTGCCAGCAGTTTATCGATGGGGGTCGGGTATGGGGAGGCCTTC

abundance: once
j_gene: TRBJ2-5
v_gene: TRBV30
d_gene: -
CDR3aa: CAWTTPSGWETQYF
CDR3nt: TGTGCCTGGACCACCCCGTCGGGGTGGGAGACCCAGTACTTC

abundance: -
j_gene: TRBJ2-2
v_gene: TRBV5-3
d_gene: TRBD2
CDR3aa: CARSLLKPRLAGGTGELFF
CDR3nt: TGTGCCAGAAGCTTACTGAAGCCACGACTAGCGGGAGGCACCGGGGAGCTGTTTTTT

abundance: few
j_gene: TRBJ1-4
v_gene: TRBV7-9
d_gene: -
CDR3aa: CASSTRTVTNEKLFF
CDR3nt: TGTGCCAGCAGCACCCGGACCGTAACTAATGAAAAACTGTTTTTT